This TCR beta chain was sequenced in a study of T cell clones after liver transplantation. The assay was immunoSEQ multiplex PCR, and TCRdb's table has in-frame clones only and misses some. The top ten hold under 2.5% of the sample, which has about 75,000 clones, about 85% seen once. CDR3 size: 14 residues. J lost 3 bases, V lost 1 base, and 2 bases had no gene match. Germline CDR1 reads SNHLY; CDR2 reads FYNNEI. J is TRBJ2-7 and V is TRBV2; 8 bases align to TRBD1. Material: CD4+ T cells from blood, obtained around 50 months after liver transplant. This clonotype was obtained from a human patient who received a liver transplant. Some T cells may originate from the graft donor. The chain's CDR3 is CASSEVGQDYEQYF. In DNA form, the CDR3 reads TGTGCCAGCAGTGAAGTGGGACAGGACTACGAGCAGTACTTC.